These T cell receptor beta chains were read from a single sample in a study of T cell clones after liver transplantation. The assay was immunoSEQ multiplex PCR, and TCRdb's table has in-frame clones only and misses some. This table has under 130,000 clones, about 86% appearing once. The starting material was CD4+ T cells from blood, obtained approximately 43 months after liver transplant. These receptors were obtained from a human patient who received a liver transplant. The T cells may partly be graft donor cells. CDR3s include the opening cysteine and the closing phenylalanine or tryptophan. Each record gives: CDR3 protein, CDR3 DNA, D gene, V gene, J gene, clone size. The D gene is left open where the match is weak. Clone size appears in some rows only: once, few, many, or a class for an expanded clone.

CASSVGTGAWEQYF	TGTGCCAGCAGCGTCGGGACAGGGGCCTGGGAGCAGTACTTC	TRBD1	TRBV2	TRBJ2-7	NA
CASSQTRGGGELFF	TGTGCCAGCAGTCAAACTAGGGGAGGCGGGGAGCTGTTTTTT	NA	TRBV6-5	TRBJ2-2	NA
CASSQQLGSGNTIYF	TGCGCCAGCAGCCAGCAGTTGGGCTCTGGAAACACCATATATTTT	NA	TRBV4-1	TRBJ1-3	NA
CASSLGTGTNYGYTF	TGCGCCAGCAGCTTGGGGACAGGAACTAACTATGGCTACACCTTC	TRBD1	TRBV5-1	TRBJ1-2	NA
CASSPRRTANQPQHF	TGTGCCAGCAGTCCCCGCCGGACAGCCAATCAGCCCCAGCATTTT	NA	TRBV27	TRBJ1-5	once
CASGAGVSGNYGYTF	TGTGCTAGTGGGGCGGGGGTTTCGGGTAACTATGGCTACACCTTC	NA	TRBV12-5	TRBJ1-2	NA
CSAVKNTEAFF	TGCAGTGCCGTTAAGAACACTGAAGCTTTCTTT	NA	TRBV20-1	TRBJ1-1	few
CASRTAGSTGELFF	TGTGCCAGCAGGACGGCGGGGAGCACCGGGGAGCTGTTTTTT	NA	TRBV27	TRBJ2-2	few
CASAKTTSTDTQYF	TGTGCCAGCGCGAAGACGACTAGCACAGATACGCAGTATTTT	NA	TRBV7-7	TRBJ2-3	NA
CASPPTGVPYTFTDTQYF	TGTGCCAGCCCGCCGACAGGGGTTCCCTACACTTTCACAGATACGCAGTATTTT	TRBD1	TRBV27	TRBJ2-3	NA
CASRLETGGNYEQYF	TGTGCAAGTCGCTTAGAGACGGGGGGGAACTACGAGCAGTACTTC	NA	TRBV12-2	TRBJ2-7	NA
CASSRDKNTEAFF	TGTGCCAGCAGCCGGGACAAGAACACTGAAGCTTTCTTT	NA	TRBV7-8	TRBJ1-1	NA
CASSFLTANTGELFF	TGTGCCAGCAGCTTTTTAACGGCGAACACCGGGGAGCTGTTTTTT	NA	TRBV11-2	TRBJ2-2	NA
CASSSPRDRRVTDTQYF	TGTGCCAGCAGTTCCCCTCGCGACAGGAGGGTCACAGATACGCAGTATTTT	NA	TRBV28	TRBJ2-3	NA
CASSPRSSAGTEAFF	TGTGCCAGCAGTCCCCGGTCCTCCGCGGGAACTGAAGCTTTCTTT	NA	TRBV2	TRBJ1-1	NA
CASSIGRNLRTDTQYF	TGTGCCAGTAGTATAGGAAGGAACCTTCGCACAGATACGCAGTATTTT	NA	TRBV19	TRBJ2-3	once
CASSSPGQGVAGYTF	TGTGCCAGCAGTTCACCGGGACAGGGGGTGGCTGGCTACACCTTC	TRBD1	TRBV28	TRBJ1-2	NA
CASSQEQGNNEQFF	TGTGCCAGCAGCCAAGAGCAGGGAAACAATGAGCAGTTCTTC	NA	TRBV4-2	TRBJ2-1	NA
CASSTSGQGIVRPEAFF	TGTGCCAGCAGCACCTCAGGACAGGGAATAGTTAGGCCTGAAGCTTTCTTT	TRBD1	TRBV9	TRBJ1-1	NA
CASVTVNTEAFF	TGTGCCAGCGTGACAGTGAACACTGAAGCTTTCTTT	NA	TRBV28	TRBJ1-1	few
CASSPPGRDRGEQFF	TGTGCCAGCTCACCACCGGGCCGAGACCGGGGTGAGCAGTTCTTC	NA	TRBV18	TRBJ2-1	NA
CATSSSTPLDSPLHF	TGTGCCACATCTTCTTCGACCCCACTAGATTCACCCCTCCACTTT	NA	TRBV2	TRBJ1-6	NA
CASSQVQTTLRSGANVLTF	TGCGCCAGCAGCCAAGTACAGACGACCCTTCGCTCTGGGGCCAACGTCCTGACTTTC	NA	TRBV4-1	TRBJ2-6	NA
CASSPFDRTSNYGYTF	TGTGCCAGCAGCCCTTTCGATCGGACAAGTAACTATGGCTACACCTTC	NA	TRBV9	TRBJ1-2	few
CASSEYKGEADTQYF	TGTGCCAGCAGTGAATACAAGGGGGAGGCGGATACGCAGTATTTT	NA	TRBV25-1	TRBJ2-3	once
CASSFGQGNEQFF	TGTGCCAGCAGCTTCGGACAGGGAAATGAGCAGTTCTTC	TRBD1	TRBV7-6	TRBJ2-1	NA
CASSPQGRGLEQYF	TGTGCCAGCAGCCCACAGGGGAGGGGACTCGAGCAGTACTTC	NA	TRBV6-6	TRBJ2-7	NA
CASSQFDGTAKNIQYF	TGTGCCAGCAGCCAATTTGACGGGACAGCTAAAAACATTCAGTACTTC	TRBD1	TRBV14	TRBJ2-4	NA
CASSEVGGRTEAFF	TGTGCCAGCAGTGAAGTGGGGGGGCGGACTGAAGCTTTCTTT	NA	TRBV2	TRBJ1-1	once
CASSLERGRYGYTF	TGCGCCAGCAGCTTGGAGAGGGGGCGATATGGCTACACCTTC	TRBD1	TRBV5-1	TRBJ1-2	NA
CSAYSTDTQYF	TGCAGCGCCTATAGCACAGATACGCAGTATTTT	NA	TRBV29-1	TRBJ2-3	NA
CASSVGRGGNQPQHF	TGTGCCAGCAGCGTGGGTCGGGGGGGCAATCAGCCCCAGCATTTT	NA	TRBV9	TRBJ1-5	NA
CASSPQTTPSREQYF	TGCGCCAGCAGCCCCCAAACAACGCCCTCTCGGGAGCAGTACTTC	NA	TRBV5-1	TRBJ2-7	NA
CASSYRTGSYEQYF	TGTGCCAGCAGTTACCGAACGGGCTCCTACGAGCAGTACTTC	NA	TRBV6-6	TRBJ2-7	NA
CASSTLSRGTEAFF	TGCGCCAGCAGCACCCTTTCCCGGGGGACTGAAGCTTTCTTT	NA	TRBV5-1	TRBJ1-1	NA
CASRPSFLSLYEQYF	TGTGCCAGCAGACCGAGTTTTCTCTCTCTCTACGAGCAGTACTTC	NA	TRBV6-1	TRBJ2-7	NA
CASSQSQGTGANVLTF	TGTGCCAGCAGCCAGAGTCAGGGGACTGGGGCCAACGTCCTGACTTTC	NA	TRBV6-6	TRBJ2-6	NA
CASSPRTPNTGELFF	TGTGCCAGTAGCCCCCGCACTCCGAACACCGGGGAGCTGTTTTTT	NA	TRBV19	TRBJ2-2	once
CASSLTTGKGYTF	TGTGCCAGCAGCTTAACGACAGGGAAAGGCTACACCTTC	TRBD1	TRBV7-9	TRBJ1-2	NA
CASSPRDTSYEQYF	TGCGCCAGCAGCCCTCGGGACACTTCCTACGAGCAGTACTTC	NA	TRBV5-1	TRBJ2-7	NA
CASSFRGGSTEAFF	TGTGCCAGCAGCTTTCGGGGCGGTAGCACTGAAGCTTTCTTT	NA	TRBV7-2	TRBJ1-1	NA
CTSSEFGGQGNQPQHF	TGTACCAGCAGTGAATTTGGGGGACAGGGCAATCAGCCCCAGCATTTT	TRBD1	TRBV25-1	TRBJ1-5	NA
CASSLWAGPGNTIYF	TGTGCCAGCAGCTTGTGGGCTGGGCCTGGAAACACCATATATTTT	NA	TRBV5-6	TRBJ1-3	NA
CASRSTGGAETQYF	TGCGCCAGCAGATCGACAGGAGGGGCGGAGACCCAGTACTTC	NA	TRBV5-1	TRBJ2-5	NA
CASSSIPGQPQHF	TGTGCCAGCAGCTCCATCCCGGGTCAGCCCCAGCATTTT	NA	TRBV9	TRBJ1-5	few
CATSRGGVNTEAFF	TGTGCCACCAGCAGAGGAGGAGTTAACACTGAAGCTTTCTTT	NA	TRBV15	TRBJ1-1	NA
CASSLDRAKNEKLFF	TGTGCCAGCAGCTTGGACAGGGCAAAGAATGAAAAACTGTTTTTT	NA	TRBV5-6	TRBJ1-4	NA
CASSFRGSTGELFF	TGTGCCAGCAGCTTCAGGGGAAGCACCGGGGAGCTGTTTTTT	NA	TRBV11-2	TRBJ2-2	NA
CASSSSGVPSPLHF	TGTGCCAGCAGCTCCTCAGGGGTACCTTCACCCCTCCACTTT	NA	TRBV11-2	TRBJ1-6	few
CASSLAGTGTYNEQFF	TGTGCCAGCAGCTTAGCTGGGACAGGGACCTACAATGAGCAGTTCTTC	TRBD1	TRBV7-9	TRBJ2-1	once
CSVVSRAPAGGNGYTF	TGCAGCGTTGTTTCGCGGGCCCCCGCGGGAGGCAATGGCTACACCTTC	NA	TRBV29-1	TRBJ1-2	NA
CASTQVAGSYNSPLHF	TGTGCCAGCACCCAGGTCGCTGGCTCCTATAATTCACCCCTCCACTTT	NA	TRBV6-6	TRBJ1-6	once
CASSQRFAGGSAWVGEQYF	TGTGCCAGCAGCCAACGGTTCGCGGGGGGTTCTGCGTGGGTGGGTGAGCAGTACTTC	TRBD2	TRBV7-2	TRBJ2-7	NA
CSVVMLGPKTGELFF	TGCAGCGTCGTCATGCTGGGGCCGAAGACCGGGGAGCTGTTTTTT	NA	TRBV29-1	TRBJ2-2	NA
CASSPSGSSYNEQFF	TGTGCCAGCAGCCCGAGCGGGAGCTCCTACAATGAGCAGTTCTTC	TRBD2	TRBV5-5	TRBJ2-1	NA